This T cell receptor (beta chain) was documented in a study of regulatory T cells in long-lasting Graves disease. The CDR3 is made up of 16 amino acids. V lost 4 bases and J 0 bases, leaving 12 bases between the germline ends. CDR1 and CDR2 (germline): MGHDK, SYGVNS. TCR beta libraries were built with iRepertoire HTBI primers and Arm-PCR of CDR3 regions. TCRdb reprocessed the multiplex PCR reads via MiXCR and lists one record per CDR3 protein. Here the sample spans a few hundred thousand distinct CDR3 sequences, over 20% being singletons. Time point described: persistent/refractory GD, antithyroid drugs over 5 years with positive TRAb. RNA extracted from PBMCs served as the sequencing template. General observations from the study: Newly diagnosed Graves' patients exceeded persistent ones in TCR diversity.

This clonotype was seen a handful of times. No antigen is known for it. This receptor was identified in a female donor with Graves disease. The sample was peripheral blood mononuclear cells (PBMCs), taken when the disease was refractory, from a patient treated with antithyroid drugs. The rearrangement uses TRBV25-1 and TRBJ2-2; D ambiguous. CDR3 bases: TGTGCCAGCAGTGCCTCCTTTCTCGCGAACACCGGGGAGCTGTTTTTT. Translated, it gives CASSASFLANTGELFF.